The rows below give T cell receptor beta chains drawn from one sample of a study of blood T cell repertoires in COVID-19. TCRdb's table, derived via immunoSEQ multiplex PCR, lists solely in-frame clones and lacks some. The table includes around 250,000 clones, 75% to 90% detected once. Sequencing was carried out using PBMCs or T cells enriched from blood (not recorded which). These receptors were taken from a woman aged 45 to 65 who had recovered from COVID-19. Each CDR3 is given with its conserved first and last residue. The D gene is left open where the match is weak. Only part of the rows carry a size: once, few, many, or a class if the clone is expanded.

J: TRBJ1-5
size: NA
V: TRBV28
D: NA
DNA: TGTGCCAGCAGTTCCCCAGGAAGCAATCAGCCCCAGCATTTT
CDR3: CASSSPGSNQPQHF

J: TRBJ2-1
size: NA
V: TRBV18
D: TRBD2
DNA: TGTGCCAGCTCACCACTCGGACTAGTTAGGTACAATGAGCAGTTCTTC
CDR3: CASSPLGLVRYNEQFF

J: TRBJ2-1
size: once
V: TRBV3-1/TRBV3-2
D: NA
DNA: TGTGCCAGCAGCCAAATGTATCCTCCTAATGAGCAGTTCTTC
CDR3: CASSQMYPPNEQFF

J: TRBJ1-6
size: NA
V: TRBV7-2
D: NA
DNA: TGTGCCAGCAGCTTCCGGGAAGCTAATTCACCCCTCCACTTT
CDR3: CASSFREANSPLHF

J: TRBJ1-6
size: NA
V: TRBV28
D: NA
DNA: TGTGCCAGCAGTTTTGGGGGGGGGTCACCCCTCCACTTT
CDR3: CASSFGGGSPLHF

J: TRBJ2-5
size: few
V: TRBV7-9
D: TRBD2
DNA: TGTGCCAGCAGAGAAGCGGGAGGCCTAGAGACCCAGTACTTC
CDR3: CASREAGGLETQYF

J: TRBJ2-1
size: NA
V: TRBV11-3
D: TRBD2
DNA: TGTGCCAGCAGCCCCCAGGCGGGAGGGCCAGGTGAGCAGTTCTTC
CDR3: CASSPQAGGPGEQFF

J: TRBJ1-2
size: NA
V: TRBV28
D: NA
DNA: TGTGCCAGCAGTTTGGAGGCAGGTTTATTTGGCTACACCTTC
CDR3: CASSLEAGLFGYTF

J: TRBJ2-5
size: once
V: TRBV12-3/TRBV12-4
D: NA
DNA: TGTGCCAGCAGTTTGAGGGAGACCCAGTACTTC
CDR3: CASSLRETQYF

J: TRBJ2-6
size: once
V: TRBV28
D: NA
DNA: TGTGCCAGCTGCCAGGCGGCGGGTGGGGCCAACGTCCTGACTTTC
CDR3: CASCQAAGGANVLTF

J: TRBJ2-5
size: NA
V: TRBV10-3
D: NA
DNA: TGTGCCATCAGTGAGTCGCGACAGAGGAGGGCTGACCAAGAGACCCAGTACTTC
CDR3: CAISESRQRRADQETQYF

J: TRBJ2-7
size: NA
V: TRBV5-1
D: NA
DNA: TGCGCCAGCAGCTTGCAGGGTACGAACTCCTACGAGCAGTACTTC
CDR3: CASSLQGTNSYEQYF

J: TRBJ1-6
size: once
V: TRBV28
D: TRBD1
DNA: TGTGCCAGCAGGCCGGGGGACAGGGCCAATTCACCCCTCCACTTT
CDR3: CASRPGDRANSPLHF

J: TRBJ2-7
size: NA
V: TRBV13
D: TRBD2
DNA: TGTGCCAGCAGCCCGGGACTACCTTCCTACGAGCAGTACTTC
CDR3: CASSPGLPSYEQYF

J: TRBJ1-4
size: NA
V: TRBV19
D: TRBD1
DNA: TGTGCCAGTAGTATTCAGGGGGTTTCGAATGAAAAACTGTTTTTT
CDR3: CASSIQGVSNEKLFF

J: TRBJ1-5
size: few
V: TRBV28
D: NA
DNA: TGTGCCAGCAGTTTTGCTGGGAAGGGGAATCTACCCCAGCATTTT
CDR3: CASSFAGKGNLPQHF

J: TRBJ2-7
size: NA
V: TRBV7-9
D: NA
DNA: TGTGCCAGCAGCAGGAGAGGCGAGGAGCAGTACTTC
CDR3: CASSRRGEEQYF

J: TRBJ2-7
size: NA
V: TRBV19
D: TRBD1
DNA: TGTGCCAGTAGTCCGGGGACAGGGCTTTACTACGAGCAGTACTTC
CDR3: CASSPGTGLYYEQYF

J: TRBJ1-3
size: NA
V: TRBV2
D: TRBD1
DNA: TGTGCCAGCAGTCCGGGACAGGGGTCAAACACCATATATTTT
CDR3: CASSPGQGSNTIYF

J: TRBJ2-7
size: NA
V: TRBV19
D: TRBD1
DNA: TGTGCCACTCGACCTCCGGGACAGGACCACGAGCAGTACTTC
CDR3: CATRPPGQDHEQYF